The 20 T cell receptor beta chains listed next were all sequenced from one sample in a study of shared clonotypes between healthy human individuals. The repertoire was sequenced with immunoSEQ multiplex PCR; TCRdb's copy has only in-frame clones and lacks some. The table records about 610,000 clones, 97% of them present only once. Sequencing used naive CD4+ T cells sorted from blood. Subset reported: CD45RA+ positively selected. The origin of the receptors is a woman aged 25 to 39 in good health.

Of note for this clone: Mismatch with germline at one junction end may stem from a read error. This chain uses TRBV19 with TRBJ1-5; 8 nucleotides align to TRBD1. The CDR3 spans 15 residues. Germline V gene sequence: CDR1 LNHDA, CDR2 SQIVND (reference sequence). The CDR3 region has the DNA TGTGCCAGTAGAGTGGACAGGGCCCATAATCGGCCCCAGCATTTT. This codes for CASRVDRAHNRPQHF.

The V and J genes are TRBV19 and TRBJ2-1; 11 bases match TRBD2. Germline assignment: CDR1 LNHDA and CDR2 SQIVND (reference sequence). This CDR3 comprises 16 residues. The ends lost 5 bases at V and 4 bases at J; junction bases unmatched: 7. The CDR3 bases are TGTGCCAGTAGTGCCTATCTAGCGGGAGGTTACAATGAGCAGTTCTTC. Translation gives CASSAYLAGGYNEQFF.

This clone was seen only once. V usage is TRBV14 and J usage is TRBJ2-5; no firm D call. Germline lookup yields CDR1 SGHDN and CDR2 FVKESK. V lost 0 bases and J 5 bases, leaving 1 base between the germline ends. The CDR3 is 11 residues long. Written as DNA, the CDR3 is TGTGCCAGCAGCCAAGAGGAGACCCAGTACTTC. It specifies CASSQEETQYF.

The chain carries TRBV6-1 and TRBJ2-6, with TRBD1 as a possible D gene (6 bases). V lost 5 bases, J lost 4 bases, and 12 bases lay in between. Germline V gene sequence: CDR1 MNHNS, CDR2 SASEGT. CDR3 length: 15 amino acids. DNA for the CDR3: TGTGCCAGCAGTCAGCAGGGGTTAGGGGCCAACGTCCTGACTTTC. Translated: CASSQQGLGANVLTF.

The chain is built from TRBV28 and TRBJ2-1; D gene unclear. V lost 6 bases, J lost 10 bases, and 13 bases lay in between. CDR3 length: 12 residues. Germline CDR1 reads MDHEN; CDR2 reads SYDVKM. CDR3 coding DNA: TGTGCCAGCAGCAGGACGTTTGGGGAGCAGTTCTTC. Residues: CASSRTFGEQFF.

This chain's CDR3 is CASSRTLRGPREKLFF. CDR3 sequence (DNA): TGTGCCAGCAGTCGCACCCTTCGGGGCCCAAGAGAAAAACTGTTTTTT. V is TRBV28 and J is TRBJ1-4, with a possible D match to TRBD1 (5 bases). Germline CDR1 MDHEN, CDR2 SYDVKM. There are 16 residues in the CDR3. The V end lost 5 bases, the J end lost 8 bases, and 21 bases lay between the germline ends.

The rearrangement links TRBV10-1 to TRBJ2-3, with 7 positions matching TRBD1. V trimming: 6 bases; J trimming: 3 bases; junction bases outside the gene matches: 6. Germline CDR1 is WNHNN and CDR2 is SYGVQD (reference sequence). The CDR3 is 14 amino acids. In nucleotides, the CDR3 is TGCGCCAGCAGGGGACAGAGATTAACAGATACGCAGTATTTT. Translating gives CASRGQRLTDTQYF.

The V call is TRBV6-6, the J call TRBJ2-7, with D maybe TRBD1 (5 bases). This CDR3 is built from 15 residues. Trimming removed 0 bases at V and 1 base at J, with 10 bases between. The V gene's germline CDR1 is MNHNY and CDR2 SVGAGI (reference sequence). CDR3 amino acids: CASSYSPGQSYEQYF. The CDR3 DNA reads TGTGCCAGCAGTTACTCGCCCGGACAATCCTACGAGCAGTACTTC.

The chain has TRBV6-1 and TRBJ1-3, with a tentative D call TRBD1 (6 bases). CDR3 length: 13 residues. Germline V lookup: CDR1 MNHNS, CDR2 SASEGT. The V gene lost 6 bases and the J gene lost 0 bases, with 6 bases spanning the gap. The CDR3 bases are TGTGCCAGCAGGGACAGCTCTGGAAACACCATATATTTT. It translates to CASRDSSGNTIYF.

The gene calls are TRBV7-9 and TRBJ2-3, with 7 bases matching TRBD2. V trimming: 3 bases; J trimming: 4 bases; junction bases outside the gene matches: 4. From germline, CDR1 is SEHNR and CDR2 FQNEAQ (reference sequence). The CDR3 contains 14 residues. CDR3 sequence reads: CASSFSGGPDTQYF. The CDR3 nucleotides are TGTGCCAGCAGCTTCTCGGGGGGACCAGATACGCAGTATTTT. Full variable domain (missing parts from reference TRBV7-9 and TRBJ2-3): DTGVSQNPRHKITKRGQNVTFRCDPISEHNRLYWYRQTLGQGPEFLTYFQNEAQLEKSRLLSDRFSAERPKGSFSTLEIQRTEQGDSAMYLCASSFSGGPDTQYFGPGTRLTVL.

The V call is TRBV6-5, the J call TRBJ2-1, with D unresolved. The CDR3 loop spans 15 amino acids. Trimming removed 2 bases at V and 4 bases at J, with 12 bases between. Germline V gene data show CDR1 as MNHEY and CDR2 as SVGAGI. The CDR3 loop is CASSYDWAGYNEQFF. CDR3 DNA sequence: TGTGCCAGCAGTTACGATTGGGCAGGATACAATGAGCAGTTCTTC.

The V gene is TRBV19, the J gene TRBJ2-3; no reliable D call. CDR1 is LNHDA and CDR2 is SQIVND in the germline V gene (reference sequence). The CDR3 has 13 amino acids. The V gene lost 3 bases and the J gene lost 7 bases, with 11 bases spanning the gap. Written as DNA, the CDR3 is TGTGCCAGTAGTATCGGAGCCCGAAATACGCAGTATTTT. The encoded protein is CASSIGARNTQYF.

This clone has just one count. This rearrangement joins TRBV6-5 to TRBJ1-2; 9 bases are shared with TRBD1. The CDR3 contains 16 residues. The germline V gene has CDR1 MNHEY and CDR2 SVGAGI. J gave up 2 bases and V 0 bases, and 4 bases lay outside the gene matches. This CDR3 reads CASSYSRDRVNYGYTF. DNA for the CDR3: TGTGCCAGCAGTTACTCCCGGGACAGGGTCAACTATGGCTACACCTTC.

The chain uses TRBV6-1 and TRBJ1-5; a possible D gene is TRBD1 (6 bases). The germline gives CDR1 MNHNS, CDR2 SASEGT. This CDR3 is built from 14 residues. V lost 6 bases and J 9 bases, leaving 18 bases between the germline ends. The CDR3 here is CASSRWGEGGPQHF. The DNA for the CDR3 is TGTGCCAGCAGCCGATGGGGGGAAGGGGGGCCCCAGCATTTT.

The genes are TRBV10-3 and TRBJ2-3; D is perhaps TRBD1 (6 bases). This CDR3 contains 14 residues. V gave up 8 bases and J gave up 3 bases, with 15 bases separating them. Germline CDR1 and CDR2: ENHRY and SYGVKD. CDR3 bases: TGTGCCATCGGCGCAGGGGATGGAACAGATACGCAGTATTTT. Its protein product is CAIGAGDGTDTQYF.

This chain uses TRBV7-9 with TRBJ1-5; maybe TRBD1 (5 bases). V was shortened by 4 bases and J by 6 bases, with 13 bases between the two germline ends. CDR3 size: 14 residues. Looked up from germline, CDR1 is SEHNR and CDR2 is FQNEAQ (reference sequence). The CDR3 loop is CASSYGGEGQPQHF. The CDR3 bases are TGTGCCAGCAGCTACGGGGGGGAAGGTCAGCCCCAGCATTTT. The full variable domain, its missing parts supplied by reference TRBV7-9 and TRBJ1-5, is DTGVSQNPRHKITKRGQNVTFRCDPISEHNRLYWYRQTLGQGPEFLTYFQNEAQLEKSRLLSDRFSAERPKGSFSTLEIQRTEQGDSAMYLCASSYGGEGQPQHFGDGTRLSIL.

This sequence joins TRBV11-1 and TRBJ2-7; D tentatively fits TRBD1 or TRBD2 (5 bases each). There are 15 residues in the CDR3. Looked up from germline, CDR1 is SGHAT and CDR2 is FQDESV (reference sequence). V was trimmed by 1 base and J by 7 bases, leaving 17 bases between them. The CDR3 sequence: CASSLVKNGRQEQYF. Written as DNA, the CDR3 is TGTGCCAGCAGCTTAGTCAAAAATGGGAGACAGGAGCAGTACTTC.

The CDR3 reads CASSFGSGIAGELFF. The DNA of the CDR3 is TGTGCCAGCAGTTTCGGTAGCGGGATAGCCGGGGAGCTGTTTTTT. The gene calls are TRBV28 and TRBJ2-2, with TRBD2 matching over 8 bases. This CDR3 has 15 amino acids. V shed 3 bases, J shed 6 bases, and the junction held 6 bases outside the gene matches. Germline-derived CDR1 and CDR2 are MDHEN and SYDVKM.

The CDR3 sequence: CASSSIAPDAEYGYTF. The DNA for the CDR3 is TGTGCCAGCAGCTCAATAGCGCCTGACGCTGAATATGGCTACACCTTC. The chain uses TRBV7-8 and TRBJ1-2; D ambiguous. Trimming stripped 4 bases from V and 5 bases from J, with 20 bases between. This CDR3 has 16 amino acids. CDR1 SGHVS and CDR2 FQNEAQ come from the germline V gene. Together with reference TRBV7-8 and TRBJ1-2, the CDR3 gives the full variable domain: GAGVSQSPRYKVAKRGQDVALRCDPISGHVSLFWYQQALGQGPEFLTYFQNEAQLDKSGLPSDRFFAERPEGSVSTLKIQRTQQEDSAVYLCASSSIAPDAEYGYTFGSGTRLTVV.

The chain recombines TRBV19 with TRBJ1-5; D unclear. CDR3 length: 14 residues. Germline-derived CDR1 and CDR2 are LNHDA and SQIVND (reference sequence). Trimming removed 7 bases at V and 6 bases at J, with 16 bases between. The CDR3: CASTNPRWFQPQHF. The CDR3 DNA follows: TGTGCCAGTACCAATCCGAGGTGGTTTCAGCCCCAGCATTTT.